This T cell receptor beta chain was retrieved from a study of cytomegalovirus exposure and HLA in healthy donors. Germline V gene lookup returns CDR1 SGHTA and CDR2 FQGNSA. The CDR3 length is 17 residues. Trimming removed 5 bases at V and 6 bases at J, with 26 bases between. This clone was detected only once. Its specificity is not known. PCR was performed using 60 Vbeta and 13 Jbeta primers. Profiled with immunoSEQ multiplex PCR; TCRdb holds only in-frame clones, not every one. The sample includes about 120,000 clones, more than 60% of them seen just once. Study-level findings and limits: An analysis that came later showed most CMV-associated TCR beta chains appearing HLA-restricted. Prediction of most subjects' HLA-A and HLA-B alleles by TCR beta sequences was reportedly accurate.

This clonotype was obtained from a woman aged 40 to 50 in good health and CMV-seropositive. The sequencing sample was made of PBMCs. This chain joins TRBV7-2 and TRBJ2-7, with TRBD2 as a possible D gene (7 bases). CDR3 in amino acids: CASSRGKGVLGGGEQYF. Here the CDR3 DNA reads TGTGCCAGCAGCCGCGGGAAGGGGGTGCTAGGGGGGGGCGAGCAGTACTTC.